The clone carrying this T cell receptor beta chain is a singleton in its sample. These data come from a study of blood T cell repertoires in COVID-19. Looking at the study overall: Specimens from acute and convalescent COVID-19 originated in the United States, Italy and Spain. T cells, B-cell-depleted T cells, or PBMCs provided the cDNA or gDNA that served as material.

Deletions cut 3 bases from V and 0 bases from J, with 9 bases between. The CDR3 totals 15 residues. CDR1 and CDR2 from the germline V gene are MDHEN and SYDVKM. In the study's own analysis: Using reference gene primer amplification, nucleated cell counts were estimated. Clones were sequenced by immunoSEQ multiplex PCR, and TCRdb holds only the in-frame ones, with some missing. V, J and clone size derive from that table, while D and trimming were established from the DNA sequence. Found here are around 64,000 clones, roughly 85% of them singletons; the top ten hold over 3%. Sequencing used peripheral blood. This TCR came from a man aged 55 to 69 with acute or convalescent COVID-19. The V call is TRBV28, the J call TRBJ2-4; tentatively, D is TRBD1 (6 bases). The CDR3 nucleotides read TGTGCCAGCAGTTTGCAGGGGCAAGCCAAAAACATTCAGTACTTC. Translating it yields CASSLQGQAKNIQYF. Full variable domain (remainder filled in from reference TRBV28 and TRBJ2-4): DVKVTQSSRYLVKRTGEKVFLECVQDMDHENMFWYRQDPGLGLRLIYFSYDVKMKEKGDIPEGYSVSREKKERFSLILESASTNQTSMYLCASSLQGQAKNIQYFGAGTRLSVL.